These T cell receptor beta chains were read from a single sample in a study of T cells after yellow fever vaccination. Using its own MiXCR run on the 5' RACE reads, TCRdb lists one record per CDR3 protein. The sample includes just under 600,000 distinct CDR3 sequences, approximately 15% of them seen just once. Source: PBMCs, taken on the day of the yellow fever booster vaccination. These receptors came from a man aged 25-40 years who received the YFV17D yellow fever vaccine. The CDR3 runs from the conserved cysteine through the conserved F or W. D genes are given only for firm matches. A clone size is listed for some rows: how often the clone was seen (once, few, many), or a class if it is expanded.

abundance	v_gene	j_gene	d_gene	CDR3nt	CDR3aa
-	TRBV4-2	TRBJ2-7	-	TGTGCCAGCAGCCAAGATGCCCAGAGTCCCTACGAGCAGTACTTC	CASSQDAQSPYEQYF
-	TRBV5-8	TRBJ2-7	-	TGTGCCAGCAACATGGCTAGAGTAACAGACGAGCAGTACTTC	CASNMARVTDEQYF
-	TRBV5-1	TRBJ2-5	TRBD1	TGCGCCAGCAGCTCCCAGGGACAGGGAAACGGGGAGACCCAGTACTTC	CASSSQGQGNGETQYF
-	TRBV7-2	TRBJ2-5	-	TGTGCCAGCACTCAGGGCGAGCGAGAGACCCAGTACTTC	CASTQGERETQYF
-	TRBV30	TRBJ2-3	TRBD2	TGTGCCTCCCTTCGACTAGCGGGAGTTCCGGATACGCAGTATTTT	CASLRLAGVPDTQYF
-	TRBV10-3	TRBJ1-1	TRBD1	TGTGCCATCAGAAAGACAGGGGTGGGCACTGAAGCTTTCTTT	CAIRKTGVGTEAFF
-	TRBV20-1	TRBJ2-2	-	TGCAGTGCTAGAGACGCTAGCAGTCGTGGCACCGGGGAGCTGTTTTTT	CSARDASSRGTGELFF
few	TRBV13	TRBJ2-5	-	TGTGCCAGCAGCTCGTCCTGGGGGGAGACCCAGTACTTC	CASSSSWGETQYF
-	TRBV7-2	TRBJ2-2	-	TGTGCCAGCAGCTTAGATCAGCGGAAGAACACCGGGGAGCTGTTTTTT	CASSLDQRKNTGELFF
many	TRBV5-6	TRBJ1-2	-	TGTGCCAGCAGCTTGAAGACTGTCAGGACCTATGGTGGCTACACCTTC	CASSLKTVRTYGGYTF
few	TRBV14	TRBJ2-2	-	TGTGCCAGCAGCCAATCTAGCGTGGGTTCCGGGGAGCTGTTTTTT	CASSQSSVGSGELFF
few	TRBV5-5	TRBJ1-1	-	TGTGCCAGTAGGGAAGGAACAGGGCAAGCTTTCTTT	CASREGTGQAFF
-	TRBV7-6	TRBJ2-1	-	TGTGCCAGCAGCTTAGAGTCCAGCGGAGCACACAATGAGCAGTTCTTC	CASSLESSGAHNEQFF
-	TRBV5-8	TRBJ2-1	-	TGTGCCAGCAGCCCTGGACTCCCGGGCTACAATGAGCAGTTCTTC	CASSPGLPGYNEQFF
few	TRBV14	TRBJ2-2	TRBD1	TGTGCCAGCAGCAAGGGACAGGGCCTCTTGAACACCGGGGAGCTGTTTTTT	CASSKGQGLLNTGELFF
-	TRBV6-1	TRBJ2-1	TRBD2	TGTGCCAGCAAAAACGCCGGGACTAGCGGGAATGAGCAGTTCTTC	CASKNAGTSGNEQFF
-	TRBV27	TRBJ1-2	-	TGTGCCAGCAGTTCCCCAAATGGGTATGGCTACACCTTC	CASSSPNGYGYTF
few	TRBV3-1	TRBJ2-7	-	TGTGCCAGCAGCCAAACTCGTCTCCTCGAGCAGTACTTC	CASSQTRLLEQYF
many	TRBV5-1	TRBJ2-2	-	TGCGCCAGCAGCTTGGACAGGGAGAACGGGGAGCTGTTTTTT	CASSLDRENGELFF
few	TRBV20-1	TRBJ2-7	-	TGCAGTGCTAGGGGCGTGGGGACGCCTTACGAGCAGTACTTC	CSARGVGTPYEQYF
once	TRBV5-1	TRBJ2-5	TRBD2	TGCGCCAGCAGCTTGGGGGGACTAGCGCAAGGAGAGACCCAGTACTTC	CASSLGGLAQGETQYF
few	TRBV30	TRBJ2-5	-	TGTGCCTGGAGAGGAGATCGCGAGACCCAGTACTTC	CAWRGDRETQYF
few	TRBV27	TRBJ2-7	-	TGTGCCAGCAAGCGTTTAGACAGCTACGAGCAGTACTTC	CASKRLDSYEQYF
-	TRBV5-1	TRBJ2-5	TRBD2	TGCGCCAGCAGCTCCGGGGGGTCCCAAGAGACCCAGTACTTC	CASSSGGSQETQYF
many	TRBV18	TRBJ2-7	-	TGTGCCAGCTCACGCGAAGGACCGACCTACGAGCAGTACTTC	CASSREGPTYEQYF
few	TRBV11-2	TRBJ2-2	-	TGTGCCAGCAGCTTTCAAGGGCCAACCGGGGAGCTGTTTTTT	CASSFQGPTGELFF
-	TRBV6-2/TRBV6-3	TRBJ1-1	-	TGTGCCAGCAGTTACAGTAGGGTCACTGAAGCTTTCTTT	CASSYSRVTEAFF
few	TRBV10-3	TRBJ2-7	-	TGTGCCATCAGTGACCCCGGGGGCAAAAGAACTTACGAGCAGTACTTC	CAISDPGGKRTYEQYF
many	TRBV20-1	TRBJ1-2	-	TGCAGTGCTAACCCAGCTAACTATGGCTACACCTTC	CSANPANYGYTF
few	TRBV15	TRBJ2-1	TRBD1	TGTGCCACCACGGACAGGGGAGGAGATGAGCAGTTCTTC	CATTDRGGDEQFF
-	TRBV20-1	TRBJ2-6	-	TGCAGTGCTTCCCGACTTTTCTCTGGGGCCAACGTCCTGACTTTC	CSASRLFSGANVLTF
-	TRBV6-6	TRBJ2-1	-	TGTGCCAGCAGACCGCCTGGCAATGAGCAGTTCTTC	CASRPPGNEQFF
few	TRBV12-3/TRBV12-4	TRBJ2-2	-	TGTGCCAGCAGGGCCGGGCATAACACCGGGGAGCTGTTTTTT	CASRAGHNTGELFF
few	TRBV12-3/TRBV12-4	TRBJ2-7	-	TGTGCCAGCAGTTTAGCGGAGACTAGCAGGGGATACGAGCAGTACTTC	CASSLAETSRGYEQYF
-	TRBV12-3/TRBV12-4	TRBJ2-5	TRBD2	TGTGCCAGCAGTTTCACTAGCGGGGACCAAGAGACCCAGTACTTC	CASSFTSGDQETQYF
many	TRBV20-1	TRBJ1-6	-	TGCAGTGCCCGGACAGAAAGTAATTCACCCCTCCACTTT	CSARTESNSPLHF
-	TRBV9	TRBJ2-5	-	TGTGCCAGCAGCGTCCGATCGCAAGAGACCCAGTACTTC	CASSVRSQETQYF
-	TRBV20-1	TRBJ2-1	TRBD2	TGCAGTGCTAGCCTGGCTAGCGGGGGTCTGGAGCAGTTCTTC	CSASLASGGLEQFF
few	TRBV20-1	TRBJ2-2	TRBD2	TGCAGCTACCGGGGGGGACTAGCTGAATCCGGGGAGCTGTTTTTT	CSYRGGLAESGELFF
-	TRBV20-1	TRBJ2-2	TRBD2	TGCAGTGCTAGGGCGAACAAAGGACTAGCGGGAATCACCGGGGAGCTGTTTTTT	CSARANKGLAGITGELFF